Detailed here is one T cell receptor (beta chain). Its recognized antigen is unknown. No base quality values were provided; no much bigger clone lies one nucleotide off. Ficoll-Paque density gradient centrifugation was the method used to isolate PBMCs. This sample is part of a study of T-cell memory formation after mild COVID-19 (dated by TCRdb to about 2021). Describing the broader study: Most TCR sequence clusters were specific to one of the two donors. In two donors, T-cell clones that expanded and contracted after mild COVID-19 were tracked by sequencing TCRalpha and TCRbeta repertoires over time. Two young, previously healthy adult volunteers, one female and one male, were included in the cohort. The investigation overall reported the following: Whether the second-wave clones peaking on day 37 were SARS-CoV-2 specific was not confirmed. Some responding clones were found in pre-infection memory, which suggests that pre-existing cross-reactive memory T cells took part in the SARS-CoV-2 response. Only two mild cases were covered in the study, and larger cohorts including severe cases with pre-infection samples were considered necessary. Contracting CD4+ clones appeared mostly in the CM and EM memory subsets, whereas CD8+ clones were enriched in EMRA. From day 15 to 85, contracting clones showed balanced CD4/CD8 phenotypes, whereas a second wave of clones that expanded from day 15 to 37 leaned towards CD4+.

The CDR3 numbers 15 residues from cysteine through phenylalanine. Only CDR3 DNA remains: 45 bases, in frame from the first base. The germline V gene (reference sequence) sets CDR1 to SGHKS and CDR2 to YYEKEE. Between the V and J ends, shortened by 0 bases and 5 bases respectively, the junction contains 13 bases. The sequencing machine was an Illumina NovaSeq 6000. TCRalpha and TCRbeta cDNA libraries were constructed by 5'RACE with constant-segment primers, with sample barcodes and unique molecular identifiers being introduced. Trizol reagent was used to extract RNA from every sample. Library amplification was performed in two PCR steps, and a second sample barcode and Illumina TruSeq adapters were introduced in the second step. Libraries were sequenced on an Illumina NovaSeq with 2 x 150 bp paired-end reads. The published analysis was carried out like this. With migec v1.2.7, reads were demultiplexed and then collapsed into UMI-guided consensus sequences. With mixcr v2.1.11, UMI consensuses were aligned to TRA and TRB V and J templates and assembled into clonotypes. A clonotype was counted as expanded or contracted only when both edgeR and NoisET called the clonotype significant, with the noise models trained on biological replicates. For edgeR calls, the cutoffs were a false discovery rate-adjusted p below 0.01 and a log2 fold-change threshold of 1. As an exploratory analysis of dynamics, max-normalized trajectories of the 1000 most abundant clonotypes were examined by PCA with hierarchical clustering. Separately sequenced CD4+ and CD8+ repertoires were used to assign a CD4 or CD8 phenotype to each responding clone. TCRdb trimmed public reads at Q25 via fastp, called clones via MiXCR and kept in-frame beta chains. Here each entry gathers all rows of one CDR3 protein and keeps the most common genes and DNA. Clone size and V and J calls follow TCRdb, not the original study. Present in this sample are 100,000 to 130,000 distinct CDR3 sequences, about 18% of which were seen just once. The biggest ten clones account for roughly 5.5% of the sample.

Sequencing was done on a sample of PBMCs or a T cell subset sorted from them (not recorded which). This receptor was identified in a man in his late teens or twenties who had mild COVID-19 (a few samples of this study predate the infection). The sample titles of this study are shuffled in the database, so cell type and time point are left out; the donor was told from shared clones. The receptor chain draws on TRBV5-5 and TRBJ2-3; the D segment cannot be called with confidence. The CDR3 is CASSLDPDILDTQYF. The DNA sequence is TGTGCCAGCAGCTTGGACCCGGATATTTTAGATACGCAGTATTTT.